This TCR beta chain was identified in a study of early T cells in non-severe SARS-CoV-2 infection. The study, taken as a whole, reports: VDJdb-based matching was biased toward anti-spike CD8 responses and missed private and CD4 specificities.

Germline V lookup: CDR1 SGHAT, CDR2 FQNNGV. V gave up 3 bases and J gave up 4 bases; unmatched junction bases: 5. The CDR3 has 16 amino acids. To note about this clonotype: Its antigen is unidentified.

TCRdb analysed the 5' RACE reads with MiXCR anew, one entry per CDR3 protein. The data contain 60,000 to 75,000 distinct CDR3 sequences, 12% of them singletons. The receptor's source is an adult who was a healthcare worker with PCR-confirmed SARS-CoV-2 infection or an uninfected control (not recorded which). The sequencing input was whole blood. The chain is built from TRBV11-2 and TRBJ2-3, with 12 nucleotides matching TRBD2. CDR3 region: CASSFGASGRADTQYF. The CDR3 DNA reads TGTGCCAGCAGCTTTGGGGCTAGCGGGAGGGCAGATACGCAGTATTTT.